These 19 T cell receptor beta chains were sequenced from one sample in a study of cytomegalovirus exposure and HLA in healthy donors. With 60 Vbeta and 13 Jbeta primers, the PCR was carried out. Repertoires were generated with immunoSEQ multiplex PCR, while TCRdb's copy carries only in-frame clones and drops some. The sample gives about 190,000 clones, approximately 84% of which show up once; less than 4.5% is in the top ten. Material for sequencing was PBMCs. These receptors originate from a man aged 45-65 years in good health and CMV-seronegative.

The J gene is TRBJ1-2, the V gene TRBV29-1; D not resolved. The germline V gene has CDR1 SQVTM and CDR2 ANQGSEA. The V gene lost 0 bases and the J gene lost 8 bases, with 7 bases spanning the gap. The CDR3 sequence is 11 residues long. CDR3 in DNA: TGCAGCGTTGAAGAAGCGGGGGGCTACACCTTC. Its translation is CSVEEAGGYTF.

The chain recombines TRBV6-6 with TRBJ1-6, with D possibly being TRBD1 (5 bases). Germline-derived CDR1 and CDR2 are MNHNY and SVGAGI (reference sequence). The CDR3 length is 14 residues. The V and J ends lost 11 bases and 9 bases respectively, with 20 bases between them. This chain's CDR3 is CAGAAEPPTSPLHF. The CDR3 nucleotides are TGTGCCGGGGCAGCTGAGCCCCCTACTTCACCCCTCCACTTT.

This clone was counted a single time. The gene calls are TRBV4-1 and TRBJ1-6; 7 bases are a match to TRBD1. This CDR3 is 17 amino acids long. The germline V gene encodes CDR1 MGHRA and CDR2 YSYEKL. The V gene end was trimmed by 1 base and the J gene end by 3 bases; junction bases not matched to a gene: 6. The CDR3 sequence is CASSQAGGRHYNSPLHF. DNA of the CDR3: TGCGCCAGCAGCCAAGCAGGGGGGCGACACTATAATTCACCCCTCCACTTT.

This chain uses TRBV5-6 with TRBJ2-1; no firm D call. V lost 5 bases, J lost 0 bases, and 9 bases lay in between. The CDR3 is 14 residues long. Germline CDR1 is SGHDT and CDR2 is YYEEEE. Here the CDR3 reads CASSKSISYNEQFF. CDR3 DNA sequence: TGTGCCAGCAGTAAGTCTATCTCCTACAATGAGCAGTTCTTC. The full variable domain, its missing parts supplied by reference TRBV5-6 and TRBJ2-1, is DAGVTQSPTHLIKTRGQQVTLRCSPKSGHDTVSWYQQALGQGPQFIFQYYEEEERQRGNFPDRFSGHQFPNYSSELNVNALLLGDSALYLCASSKSISYNEQFFGPGTRLTVL.

In its sample, this clone was seen once. This chain joins TRBV9 and TRBJ2-2; a weak D match, TRBD2 (7 bases). Germline assignment: CDR1 SGDLS and CDR2 YYNGEE. This CDR3 has 18 residues. Deletions cut 3 bases from V and 5 bases from J, with 23 bases between. The CDR3 reads CASSADSGGGRGTGELFF. DNA for the CDR3: TGTGCCAGCAGCGCGGACTCGGGCGGGGGCCGGGGGACCGGGGAGCTGTTTTTT.

The V and J genes are TRBV6-1 and TRBJ2-7; 8 bases match TRBD1. This CDR3 region has 14 residues. From germline, CDR1 is MNHNS and CDR2 SASEGT. Trimming cost V 5 bases and J 2 bases; bases outside gene matches: 5. CDR3 sequence: CASSLNRGTYEQYF. CDR3 nucleotides: TGTGCCAGCAGTTTAAACAGGGGGACCTACGAGCAGTACTTC.

CDR3 DNA sequence: TGTGCCAGCAGTTATAGTCCTCTCTCCTACGAGCAGTACTTC. This encodes CASSYSPLSYEQYF. The chain has TRBV6-5 and TRBJ2-7; D not certain. The CDR3 contains 14 residues. Trimming removed 3 bases at V and 0 bases at J, with 9 bases between. Germline V gene sequence: CDR1 MNHEY, CDR2 SVGAGI.

As to this clone: One junction end does not reproduce the germline sequence, and a read error may be involved. The sample carries other DNA sequences with the same CDR3. The chain is built from TRBV7-6 and TRBJ2-1; D is perhaps TRBD2 (6 bases). Germline loops: CDR1 SGHVS, CDR2 FNYEAQ. The CDR3 has 15 residues. In nucleotides, the CDR3 is TGCGCCAGCAGCTTCGCGGGGTACTTCTACAATGAGCAGTTCTTC. It yields the protein CASSFAGYFYNEQFF.

This chain joins TRBV7-3 and TRBJ2-1, with D tentatively TRBD2 (5 bases). The CDR3 loop spans 13 amino acids. With 2 bases removed from V and 9 bases from J, the gap between germline ends came to 11 bases. Germline V gene sequence: CDR1 SGHTA, CDR2 FQGTGA. The CDR3 spells CASSLSLELEQFF. As DNA, the CDR3 is TGTGCCAGCAGCTTATCACTAGAGCTTGAGCAGTTCTTC.

The rearrangement uses TRBV7-9 and TRBJ1-1, with a tentative D call TRBD1 (5 bases). In germline, CDR1 is SEHNR, CDR2 FQNEAQ (reference sequence). Trimming shortened V by 2 bases and J by 8 bases, and 9 bases separated the two germline ends. The CDR3 loop spans 12 amino acids. The CDR3 nucleotides read TGTGCCAGCAGCTTACCAGGGAAGGAAGCTTTCTTT. Residues: CASSLPGKEAFF. The full variable domain, rest sourced from reference TRBV7-9 and TRBJ1-1, is DTGVSQNPRHKITKRGQNVTFRCDPISEHNRLYWYRQTLGQGPEFLTYFQNEAQLEKSRLLSDRFSAERPKGSFSTLEIQRTEQGDSAMYLCASSLPGKEAFFGQGTRLTVV.

The chain links TRBV5-1 to TRBJ1-4, with unresolved D. The CDR3 contains 14 residues. Trimming took off 0 bases at V and 4 bases at J, with 7 bases between the two ends. Germline-derived CDR1 and CDR2 are SGHRS and YFSETQ. The CDR3 DNA is TGCGCCAGCAGCTTGGAAGGGAGTAATGAAAAACTGTTTTTT. It yields the protein CASSLEGSNEKLFF. The entire variable domain, with the rest obtained from reference TRBV5-1 and TRBJ1-4, is as follows: KAGVTQTPRYLIKTRGQQVTLSCSPISGHRSVSWYQQTPGQGLQFLFEYFSETQRNKGNFPGRFSGRQFSNSRSEMNVSTLELGDSALYLCASSLEGSNEKLFFGSGTQLSVL.

This clone occurred a few times. The V call is TRBV2, the J call TRBJ2-2; the D is unclear. Trimming stripped 2 bases from V and 2 bases from J, with 9 bases between. The CDR3 spans 15 residues. Germline CDR1 SNHLY, CDR2 FYNNEI. The CDR3 reads CASSESGYNTGELFF. Written as DNA, the CDR3 is TGTGCCAGCAGTGAATCAGGATATAACACCGGGGAGCTGTTTTTT.

The gene calls are TRBV15 and TRBJ2-1; tentatively, D is TRBD1 (6 bases). The germline V gene encodes CDR1 LNHNV and CDR2 YYDKDF (reference sequence). The germline V and J ends were trimmed by 8 bases and 6 bases, with 14 bases remaining between them. This CDR3 is 13 amino acids long. CDR3 bases: TGTGCCACCTCCGGGACAACAACCAATGAGCAGTTCTTC. It encodes CATSGTTTNEQFF.

V usage is TRBV4-1 and J usage is TRBJ1-5; TRBD1 agrees at 10 bases. The CDR3 runs to 15 residues. The germline V gene encodes CDR1 MGHRA and CDR2 YSYEKL. Trimming cost V 1 base and J 7 bases; bases outside gene matches: 4. The CDR3 region has the DNA TGCGCCAGCAGCCAAGCCGGGACAGGGGAACAGCCCCAGCATTTT. Its protein is CASSQAGTGEQPQHF.

The chain couples TRBV13 to TRBJ2-5; 13 bases match TRBD2. Germline V lookup: CDR1 PRHDT, CDR2 FYEKMQ (reference sequence). Trimming removed 5 bases from V and 5 bases from J; junction bases left unmatched: 8. The CDR3 runs 16 residues. The CDR3 DNA is TGTGCCAGCAGCCTCCGGACTAGCGGGGGTGCGGAGACCCAGTACTTC. Translation gives CASSLRTSGGAETQYF.

The V gene is TRBV2, the J gene TRBJ2-7; D possibly corresponds to TRBD2 (5 bases). This CDR3 has 13 residues. Trimming took off 7 bases at V and 5 bases at J, with 15 bases between the two ends. Germline V gene lookup returns CDR1 SNHLY and CDR2 FYNNEI. CDR3 nucleotide sequence: TGTGCCAGCAAGTTACTAGGGCTTGACGAGCAGTACTTC. The encoded protein is CASKLLGLDEQYF. The variable domain in full, completed from reference TRBV2 and TRBJ2-7, reads EPEVTQTPSHQVTQMGQEVILRCVPISNHLYFYWYRQILGQKVEFLVSFYNNEISEKSEIFDDQFSVERPDGSNFTLKIRSTKLEDSAMYFCASKLLGLDEQYFGPGTRLTVT.

The chain uses TRBV11-2 and TRBJ2-7, with 7 positions matching TRBD1. V lost 0 bases to trimming and J lost 2 bases; unmatched junction nucleotides: 7. This CDR3 contains 16 residues. CDR1 and CDR2 from the germline V gene are SGHAT and FQNNGV. CDR3 nucleotides: TGTGCCAGCAGCTTAGATCTTGGGACAGTGACCTACGAGCAGTACTTC. Translation gives CASSLDLGTVTYEQYF.

This chain links TRBV19 with TRBJ1-5; maybe TRBD1 (5 bases). Looked up from germline, CDR1 is LNHDA and CDR2 is SQIVND (reference sequence). Trimming removed 5 bases at V and 0 bases at J, with 11 bases between. This CDR3 contains 15 residues. The CDR3 loop is CASSPAGGSNQPQHF. The CDR3, as DNA: TGTGCCAGTAGTCCCGCCGGGGGTAGCAATCAGCCCCAGCATTTT. The full variable domain, rest sourced from reference TRBV19 and TRBJ1-5, is DGGITQSPKYLFRKEGQNVTLSCEQNLNHDAMYWYRQDPGQGLRLIYYSQIVNDFQKGDIAEGYSVSREKKESFPLTVTSAQKNPTAFYLCASSPAGGSNQPQHFGDGTRLSIL.

The rearrangement links TRBV7-8 to TRBJ2-2, with TRBD1 identical over 10 bases. With 5 bases clipped from V and 3 bases from J, the junction kept 9 bases outside the gene matches. Germline values: CDR1 SGHVS, CDR2 FQNEAQ. The CDR3 spans 17 residues. CDR3 bases: TGTGCCAGCAGCCCAGTTGCCGGGACAGGGGACACCGGGGAGCTGTTTTTT. Translating it yields CASSPVAGTGDTGELFF.